The rows below give T cell receptor beta chains drawn from one sample of a study of shared clonotypes between healthy human individuals. Some clones are missing from TCRdb's copy, which holds only in-frame ones; the method was immunoSEQ multiplex PCR. This table holds approximately 2.5 million clones, about 92% found once. The material sequenced was naive CD4+ T cells sorted from blood. All receptors derive from a man between 18 and 35 years old in good health. Each CDR3 is given with its conserved first and last residue. The D gene is left open where the match is weak. Only some rows state a clone size, as once, few, many or a class for expanded clones.

DNA,CDR3,size,D,V,J
TGTGCCAGCAGCTCGTGGACTAGCGGGACCACAGATACGCAGTATTTT,CASSSWTSGTTDTQYF,.,TRBD2,TRBV7-9,TRBJ2-3
TGTGCCAGCAGTGCCCGAGCCTGGGCGGATGAACAGTTCTTC,CASSARAWADEQFF,.,.,TRBV6-5,TRBJ2-1
TGTGCCAGCAGCTTGGCAGGGGCAACCTCTGGAAACACCATATATTTT,CASSLAGATSGNTIYF,.,.,TRBV5-4,TRBJ1-3
TGTGCCAGCAGTCCCCAGACTAGCGGGAGAAGTTTTAGAGAGACCCAGTACTTC,CASSPQTSGRSFRETQYF,.,TRBD2,TRBV25-1,TRBJ2-5
TGTGCCAGCGCGGACAGTTGGGCCACTGAAGCTTTCTTT,CASADSWATEAFF,.,.,TRBV25-1,TRBJ1-1
TGTGCCAGCAGATTGGGGGCAGGAAACACTGAAGCTTTCTTT,CASRLGAGNTEAFF,.,.,TRBV28,TRBJ1-1
TGTGCCAGCACATCAAGCGGAAACACCATATATTTT,CASTSSGNTIYF,.,.,TRBV6-5,TRBJ1-3
TGCGCCAGCAGCTTGGCACCCGGTGAGCAGTTCTTC,CASSLAPGEQFF,.,.,TRBV5-1,TRBJ2-1
TGTGCCAGCAGCTTGGACAGGGGTGGTGGTGAGCAGTTCTTC,CASSLDRGGGEQFF,.,TRBD1,TRBV5-4,TRBJ2-1
TGTGCCAGCAGTTCCCCGCCCTACTACGAGCAGTACTTC,CASSSPPYYEQYF,.,.,TRBV27,TRBJ2-7
TGTGCCTGGAACCACGGGGTAGCGGGGGGAGGAGGGCAGTACTTC,CAWNHGVAGGGGQYF,.,TRBD2,TRBV30,TRBJ2-4
TGTGCCAGCAGCGGGAGCTGGGACACTGAAGCTTTCTTT,CASSGSWDTEAFF,.,.,TRBV7-2,TRBJ1-1
TGTGCCAGCAGTTTATCGGGGGAGCCACTGTACAATGAGCAGTTCTTC,CASSLSGEPLYNEQFF,.,.,TRBV28,TRBJ2-1
TGTGCCAGCACCAACGGAGGACAGAACACCGGGGAGCTGTTTTTT,CASTNGGQNTGELFF,.,.,TRBV6-6,TRBJ2-2
TGCGCCAGCAGCTCCCAGGGGGTTGGAAACACCATATATTTT,CASSSQGVGNTIYF,.,TRBD1,TRBV5-1,TRBJ1-3
TGTGCCTGGAGTGGACAGATTAATCAGCCCCAGCATTTT,CAWSGQINQPQHF,.,.,TRBV30,TRBJ1-5
TGTGCCAGCAGCTTAGGACAGGGTAGTAATTCACCCCTCCACTTT,CASSLGQGSNSPLHF,.,TRBD1,TRBV5-4,TRBJ1-6
TGCGCCAGCAGCCAAGAGGGGCAGGGACGTCAGCCCCAGCATTTT,CASSQEGQGRQPQHF,few,.,TRBV4-1,TRBJ1-5
TGTGCCAGCTCGCACGCATACGAGCAGTACTTC,CASSHAYEQYF,.,.,TRBV18,TRBJ2-7
TGTGCCAGCAGCTTAGCTCCGGGACAGGTTTATTCACCCCTCCACTTT,CASSLAPGQVYSPLHF,.,TRBD1,TRBV7-6,TRBJ1-6
TGCAGCGTTGAAGGAGAGGCCAGTGCGCGGGGCTACACCTTC,CSVEGEASARGYTF,.,.,TRBV29-1,TRBJ1-2
TGTGCCAGCAGAGAAGATGGGGGGGCTGACCGGGAGCTGTTTTTT,CASREDGGADRELFF,.,.,TRBV2,TRBJ2-2
TGTGCCATCAGAACAGGAGGGGGCTACACCGGGGAGCTGTTTTTT,CAIRTGGGYTGELFF,.,.,TRBV10-3,TRBJ2-2
TGCGCCAGCAGCCAAGCGGCCAGCGGGCGGGGGAAGACAGATACGCAGTATTTT,CASSQAASGRGKTDTQYF,.,TRBD2,TRBV4-1,TRBJ2-3
TGTGCCAGCAGTTCCTTGCAGTTAACCGGGGAGCTGTTTTTT,CASSSLQLTGELFF,.,.,TRBV6-5,TRBJ2-2
TGTGCCAGCAGCTTGGGCGGGAGTGCCCCCTACAATGAGCAGTTCTTC,CASSLGGSAPYNEQFF,.,TRBD2,TRBV7-2,TRBJ2-1
TGCGCCAGCAGCCACTCCGGGACAGGGGACTACGAGCAGTACTTC,CASSHSGTGDYEQYF,.,TRBD1,TRBV4-1,TRBJ2-7
TGTGCCACCAGCAGAGGAGGAGTAGCGCAGGAGCAGTTCTTC,CATSRGGVAQEQFF,.,.,TRBV15,TRBJ2-1
TGTGCCAGCAGTTTAGGAGATTCACCCCTCCACTTT,CASSLGDSPLHF,.,.,TRBV27,TRBJ1-6
TGTGCCAGCAGCATTCATCCGGGACTAGCGGCCCCCGAGCAGTTCTTC,CASSIHPGLAAPEQFF,.,TRBD2,TRBV9,TRBJ2-1
TGTGCCAGTAGTCTGTCGGGACAGAGCCTCAGCTCCTATAATTCACCCCTCCACTTT,CASSLSGQSLSSYNSPLHF,.,TRBD1,TRBV19,TRBJ1-6
TGTGCCAGCAGCGGTAGTCCTTACAGGGGGCGGTTAACTGAAGCTTTCTTT,CASSGSPYRGRLTEAFF,few,TRBD1,TRBV9,TRBJ1-1
TGTGCCAGTTGGAGGGGGGTGAACACTGAAGCTTTCTTT,CASWRGVNTEAFF,.,.,TRBV6-5,TRBJ1-1
TGTGCCAGTAGTAGAGGACAGGGTTACGAAAAACTGTTTTTT,CASSRGQGYEKLFF,.,TRBD1,TRBV19,TRBJ1-4
TGTGCCAGCAGTCCGGACATGGTGGTCAACTATGGCTACACCTTC,CASSPDMVVNYGYTF,.,.,TRBV6-5,TRBJ1-2
TGTGCCAGCTCACCCTCGAGGGCGACAGATACGCAGTATTTT,CASSPSRATDTQYF,.,.,TRBV18,TRBJ2-3